The 32 T cell receptor beta chains presented below share a single source sample, sequenced in a study of resident and recirculating memory T cells in vitiligo. Sequencing used immunoSEQ multiplex PCR; TCRdb keeps in-frame clones, though not all of them. The repertoire has roughly 80,000 clones, about 92% of them found once; the top ten carry 4% to 5.5%. Sequenced: blood. The receptors stem from a male donor with vitiligo.

The J gene is TRBJ2-2, the V gene TRBV4-3, with D hard to call. Germline values: CDR1 LGHNA, CDR2 YSLEER. The CDR3 spans 13 residues. The V and J ends lost 0 bases and 3 bases respectively, with 2 bases between them. The CDR3 DNA reads as TGCGCCAGCAGCCAAGACTACACCGGGGAGCTGTTTTTT. It yields the protein CASSQDYTGELFF.

This chain connects TRBV11-3 to TRBJ1-3, with D uncertain. V was trimmed by 5 bases and J by 1 base, leaving 6 bases between them. Germline V CDR1 and CDR2: SGHNT, YENEEA. The CDR3 length is 13 residues. CDR3 in DNA: TGTGCCAGCAGCCAAATGTCTGGAAACACCATATATTTT. Translation: CASSQMSGNTIYF.

CDR3 region: CASSLGGASGDTQYF. DNA for the CDR3: TGTGCCAGCAGCTTAGGCGGGGCTAGCGGGGATACGCAGTATTTT. The chain employs TRBV11-2 and TRBJ2-3, with 8 bases fitting TRBD2. CDR3 length: 15 amino acids. The V gene end was trimmed by 1 base and the J gene end by 6 bases; junction bases not matched to a gene: 6. The V gene's germline CDR1 is SGHAT and CDR2 FQNNGV.

Regarding this clone: Other DNA sequences from this sample encode an identical CDR3 as well. The chain joins TRBV9 to TRBJ2-7; 10 bases agree with TRBD2. This CDR3 is 15 amino acids long. Germline CDR1 reads SGDLS; CDR2 reads YYNGEE. The ends lost 0 bases at V and 3 bases at J; junction bases unmatched: 3. DNA of the CDR3: TGTGCCAGCAGCGTAGGGGCTAGCGGGAGCTACGAGCAGTACTTC. Protein sequence: CASSVGASGSYEQYF. Full variable domain (missing parts from reference TRBV9 and TRBJ2-7): DSGVTQTPKHLITATGQRVTLRCSPRSGDLSVYWYQQSLDQGLQFLIQYYNGEERAKGNILERFSAQQFPDLHSELNLSSLELGDSALYFCASSVGASGSYEQYFGPGTRLTVT.

This clone was seen a single time. The rearrangement links TRBV4-1 to TRBJ2-2; D perhaps matches TRBD2 (5 bases). The CDR3 is 15 amino acids. Germline CDR1 is MGHRA and CDR2 is YSYEKL. Trimming cost V 1 base and J 4 bases, with 10 bases left between them. The CDR3 DNA sequence: TGCGCCAGCAGCCAAGCCGGGGTAGGCACCGGGGAGCTGTTTTTT. Translation gives CASSQAGVGTGELFF.

The rearrangement links TRBV18 to TRBJ1-1; 7 bases match TRBD1. Trimming cost V 3 bases and J 1 base; bases outside gene matches: 8. This CDR3 is built from 16 residues. Germline V lookup: CDR1 KGHSH, CDR2 LQKENI. Written as DNA, the CDR3 is TGTGCCAGCTCACCCCCTATACAGGGGCCGAACACTGAAGCTTTCTTT. It specifies CASSPPIQGPNTEAFF.

This chain links TRBV10-3 with TRBJ2-2; the D is unclear. CDR3 size: 13 residues. Germline CDR1 ENHRY, CDR2 SYGVKD. Trimming left V 4 bases short and J 3 bases short, with 6 bases between. The CDR3 sequence: CAISVRDTGELFF. The CDR3 DNA reads TGTGCCATCAGTGTACGCGACACCGGGGAGCTGTTTTTT.

This clone was seen only once. This chain connects TRBV18 to TRBJ1-2, with D unclear. Germline loops: CDR1 KGHSH, CDR2 LQKENI. The CDR3 length is 13 residues. V gave up 6 bases and J gave up 4 bases, with 12 bases separating them. The CDR3, as DNA: TGTGCCAGCTCCCCCACAGCCTTCTATGGCTACACCTTC. Translation: CASSPTAFYGYTF.

The chain is built from TRBV5-1 and TRBJ2-1, with 7 bases that match TRBD1. Looked up from germline, CDR1 is SGHRS and CDR2 is YFSETQ. The CDR3 runs 15 residues. The J segment lost 4 bases and the V segment lost 7 bases, leaving 11 bases of the junction unmatched. CDR3 coding DNA: TGCGCCAGCTCAATCCAGGGGGTTTCATACAATGAGCAGTTCTTC. Its protein product is CASSIQGVSYNEQFF.

This clone was counted only a few times. V is TRBV28 and J is TRBJ2-3; perhaps TRBD1 as D (6 bases). Germline CDR1 is MDHEN and CDR2 is SYDVKM. Trimming took off 4 bases at V and 3 bases at J, with 11 bases between the two ends. CDR3 length equals 14 residues. The CDR3 DNA sequence: TGTGCCAGCAGTTGGAAGCAGGGGACAGATACGCAGTATTTT. Protein sequence: CASSWKQGTDTQYF.

This clone occurred once. The CDR3 DNA sequence: TGTGCCAGCAGCGCAGACGGGTTAGGCAATTCACCCCTCCACTTT. Translation: CASSADGLGNSPLHF. This chain links TRBV9 with TRBJ1-6; D unresolved. Per the germline V gene, CDR1 is SGDLS and CDR2 is YYNGEE. The CDR3 consists of 15 residues. V lost 3 bases, J lost 7 bases, and 14 bases lay in between.

This clone occurred once. The genes are TRBV9 and TRBJ2-5; maybe TRBD1 (7 bases). V was clipped by 3 bases and J by 4 bases, with 16 bases between them. The length of the CDR3 is 15 residues. CDR1 and CDR2 (germline): SGDLS, YYNGEE. The CDR3 DNA reads TGTGCCAGCAGCGCCTCGACAGGGAGGTTAGAGACCCAGTACTTC. It codes for CASSASTGRLETQYF.

The rearrangement uses TRBV30 and TRBJ1-5, with TRBD1 matching over 9 bases. This CDR3 contains 13 residues. V lost 2 bases, J lost 7 bases, and 3 bases stayed unmatched. CDR1 GTSNPN and CDR2 SVGIG come from the germline V gene (reference sequence). DNA of the CDR3: TGTGCCTGGAGTCGGGACAGGGTACAGCCCCAGCATTTT. Residues: CAWSRDRVQPQHF.

The gene calls are TRBV10-3 and TRBJ2-1, with D possibly TRBD2 on 8 matching bases. V lost 3 bases to trimming and J lost 7 bases, with 16 bases between them. This CDR3 has 15 residues. Germline CDR1 reads ENHRY; CDR2 reads SYGVKD. This CDR3 is CAISDSREDRNEQFF. CDR3 nucleotides: TGTGCCATCAGTGACTCGCGGGAGGACAGGAATGAGCAGTTCTTC.

The chain employs TRBV6-4 and TRBJ1-2, with a tentative D call TRBD1 (6 bases). Germline V gives CDR1 MRHNA, CDR2 SNTAGT. The germline V and J ends were trimmed by 6 bases and 7 bases, with 15 bases remaining between them. CDR3 length: 13 residues. CDR3 coding DNA: TGTGCCAGCAGGGGGGACATATCATCTGGCTACACCTTC. Translating it yields CASRGDISSGYTF.

V is TRBV27 and J is TRBJ2-2; D possibly corresponds to TRBD2 (7 bases). The length of the CDR3 is 17 residues. The germline V gene has CDR1 MNHEY and CDR2 SMNVEV (reference sequence). The ends were cut back, 5 bases at V and 8 bases at J, with 24 bases in the middle. CDR3 loop: CASSPEQREGVEGELFF. DNA for the CDR3: TGTGCCAGCAGTCCCGAGCAGAGGGAGGGGGTTGAAGGGGAGCTGTTTTTT.

This clone was seen a single time. This chain links TRBV14 with TRBJ2-2; 7 bases match TRBD2. Trimming cost V 0 bases and J 5 bases; bases outside gene matches: 15. The germline CDR1 and CDR2 sequences are SGHDN and FVKESK. This CDR3 region has 19 residues. The CDR3: CASSQEGGQSWRNTGELFF. As DNA, the CDR3 is TGTGCCAGCAGCCAAGAGGGAGGGCAGAGCTGGCGCAATACCGGGGAGCTGTTTTTT.

The CDR3: CASSQVPYNEQFF. CDR3 in DNA: TGCGCCAGCAGCCAAGTTCCTTACAATGAGCAGTTCTTC. This chain joins TRBV4-1 and TRBJ2-1, with unresolved D. The CDR3 consists of 13 residues. Trimming shortened V by 1 base and J by 4 bases, and 5 bases separated the two germline ends. Per germline, CDR1 MGHRA and CDR2 YSYEKL.

This rearrangement joins TRBV19 to TRBJ1-5; D ambiguous. Germline V lookup: CDR1 LNHDA, CDR2 SQIVND (reference sequence). The germline V and J ends were trimmed by 7 bases and 0 bases, with 13 bases remaining between them. The length of the CDR3 is 15 residues. CDR3 DNA: TGTGCCAGTAAACTAGGCGTATTTAGCAATCAGCCCCAGCATTTT. Protein: CASKLGVFSNQPQHF.

This clone was seen only a few times. V and J are TRBV6-4 and TRBJ2-3; D might be TRBD2 (7 bases). The CDR3 is made up of 15 amino acids. The germline V and J ends were trimmed by 2 bases and 4 bases, with 13 bases remaining between them. Germline-derived CDR1 and CDR2 are MRHNA and SNTAGT. CDR3 residues: CASSDAGAEADTQYF. For the CDR3, the DNA is TGTGCCAGCAGTGACGCGGGGGCCGAGGCAGATACGCAGTATTTT.

V and J are TRBV7-2 and TRBJ1-2; 10 bases align to TRBD1. CDR1 is SGHTA, CDR2 FQGNSA, per germline. The J segment lost 4 bases and the V segment lost 0 bases, leaving 2 bases of the junction unmatched. The CDR3 loop spans 15 amino acids. CDR3 nucleotide sequence: TGTGCCAGCAGCTTAGCAGGACAGGGGGTCTATGGCTACACCTTC. This encodes CASSLAGQGVYGYTF.

This sequence joins TRBV7-2 and TRBJ2-7; tentatively, D is TRBD2 (5 bases). Germline V lookup: CDR1 SGHTA, CDR2 FQGNSA. The V end was cut by 3 bases, the J end by 2 bases, with 11 bases between. The CDR3 consists of 14 residues. The chain's CDR3 is CASSFRRVAYEQYF. DNA of the CDR3: TGTGCCAGCAGCTTTAGGCGGGTCGCCTACGAGCAGTACTTC.

This clone was observed once. The chain is built from TRBV28 and TRBJ1-4; a possible D gene is TRBD1 (6 bases). Germline CDR1 is MDHEN and CDR2 is SYDVKM. The CDR3 sequence is 15 residues long. V was shortened by 5 bases and J by 2 bases, with 12 bases between the two germline ends. The chain's CDR3 is CASSPGQHTNEKLFF. The CDR3 DNA follows: TGTGCCAGCAGTCCTGGACAGCATACTAATGAAAAACTGTTTTTT.

The rearrangement joins TRBV10-2 to TRBJ1-2; D may be TRBD1 (6 bases). CDR1 and CDR2 from the germline V gene are WSHSY and SAAADI. V lost 6 bases and J 8 bases, leaving 19 bases between the germline ends. The CDR3 contains 14 residues. The CDR3 bases are TGCGCCAGCAGAAGAGGGGGTGTGCAAGAGGGCTACACCTTC. This codes for CASRRGGVQEGYTF.

J is TRBJ2-7 and V is TRBV6-5; 13 nucleotides line up with TRBD2. The germline V gene has CDR1 MNHEY and CDR2 SVGAGI. J lost 3 bases, V lost 7 bases, and 3 bases had no gene match. The CDR3 totals 14 residues. The CDR3 spells CASTWTSGSYEQYF. CDR3 coding DNA: TGTGCCAGCACCTGGACTAGCGGGAGCTACGAGCAGTACTTC.

This chain connects TRBV5-1 to TRBJ2-7; TRBD1 matches at 8 bases. The germline gives CDR1 SGHRS, CDR2 YFSETQ. The V gene end was trimmed by 7 bases and the J gene end by 7 bases; junction bases not matched to a gene: 19. There are 16 residues in the CDR3. The CDR3 DNA follows: TGCGCCAGCTTCACAATTCCCGGGACAGGAGACTTTGAGCAGTACTTC. The encoded protein is CASFTIPGTGDFEQYF.

The chain combines TRBV5-4 with TRBJ2-5, with D possibly matching TRBD2 (7 bases). The CDR3 consists of 13 residues. Germline loops: CDR1 SGHNT, CDR2 YYREEE (reference sequence). Trimming shortened V by 0 bases and J by 7 bases, and 10 bases separated the two germline ends. CDR3 DNA sequence: TGTGCCAGCAGCTTGGCAGGGGAGGGGACCCAGTACTTC. Residues: CASSLAGEGTQYF.

The chain employs TRBV7-9 and TRBJ1-2, with D unresolved. Trimming took 0 bases from V and 0 from J, leaving 11 bases between them. This CDR3 contains 16 residues. Germline values: CDR1 SEHNR, CDR2 FQNEAQ (reference sequence). This CDR3 is CASSLAGGRPNYGYTF. CDR3 bases: TGTGCCAGCAGCTTAGCTGGCGGGAGACCTAACTATGGCTACACCTTC.

In this sample, this clone turned up once. This rearrangement joins TRBV30 to TRBJ2-1; 9 bases fit TRBD1. With V trimmed by 2 bases and J by 5 bases, 7 bases remained unmatched. The germline V gene has CDR1 GTSNPN and CDR2 SVGIG (reference sequence). This CDR3 region has 15 residues. CDR3 sequence: CAWSSGTGLDNEQFF. Here the CDR3 DNA reads TGTGCCTGGAGTTCCGGGACAGGGCTCGACAATGAGCAGTTCTTC.

The V call is TRBV6-6, the J call TRBJ2-7; 11 nucleotides match TRBD1. CDR1 is MNHNY and CDR2 is SVGAGI in the germline V gene (reference sequence). After removal of 4 bases from V and 1 base from J, the junction contained 6 bases not matched to a gene. The CDR3 sequence is 16 residues long. CDR3 sequence (DNA): TGTGCCAGCAGTTTCCGTGGACAGGGGGCTTCCTACGAGCAGTACTTC. Its translation: CASSFRGQGASYEQYF.

The CDR3 spells CASSGPARQRRFVDEQYF. DNA of the CDR3: TGTGCCAGCAGTGGCCCAGCAAGGCAGCGCCGTTTTGTCGACGAGCAGTACTTC. The J gene is TRBJ2-7, the V gene TRBV25-1; D is undetermined. This CDR3 comprises 18 residues. The ends were cut back, 4 bases at V and 5 bases at J, with 27 bases in the middle. Germline-derived CDR1 and CDR2 are MGHDK and SYGVNS.

This clone showed up just once. The rearrangement links TRBV10-1 to TRBJ2-3, with TRBD2 matching 7 bases. Germline V lookup: CDR1 WNHNN, CDR2 SYGVQD (reference sequence). This CDR3 comprises 14 residues. V was pared by 10 bases and J by 5 bases, with 12 bases of the junction left unmatched. CDR3 residues: CATGPGLMGDTQYF. CDR3 bases: TGCGCCACCGGACCGGGACTAATGGGAGATACGCAGTATTTT.